The 5 T cell receptor beta chains given below trace back to one sample, sequenced in a study of cytomegalovirus exposure and HLA in healthy donors. The protocol was immunoSEQ multiplex PCR, while the TCRdb copy is restricted to in-frame clones and leaves out a portion. The sample records some 160,000 clones, around 90% being singletons. Sample: PBMCs. These receptors originate from a man younger than 35 in good health and CMV-seronegative.

The chain combines TRBV10-3 with TRBJ2-3, with a tentative D call TRBD2 (5 bases). Trimming shortened V by 2 bases and J by 3 bases, and 6 bases separated the two germline ends. The CDR3 spans 13 residues. The germline V gene encodes CDR1 ENHRY and CDR2 SYGVKD. The CDR3 region is CAISERGTDTQYF. In nucleotides, the CDR3 is TGTGCCATCAGTGAGCGGGGAACAGATACGCAGTATTTT.

This clone came up a few times. The V call is TRBV29-1, the J call TRBJ1-2; possibly TRBD1 for D (5 bases). The V gene lost 2 bases and the J gene lost 2 bases, with 15 bases spanning the gap. The CDR3 is 15 amino acids. The germline V gene encodes CDR1 SQVTM and CDR2 ANQGSEA. The CDR3 nucleotides read TGCAGCGTTGAACGATTTGCAGGGTTAAACTATGGCTACACCTTC. Protein: CSVERFAGLNYGYTF.

The CDR3 spells CASSQERTKGRFTEAFF. The CDR3 DNA is TGCGCCAGCAGCCAAGAAAGGACTAAAGGGAGGTTTACTGAAGCTTTCTTT. The gene calls are TRBV4-1 and TRBJ1-1; D is unclear. This CDR3 comprises 17 residues. Trimming pared 0 bases from V and 5 bases from J, leaving 19 bases between. The V gene's germline CDR1 is MGHRA and CDR2 YSYEKL.

The J gene is TRBJ2-5, the V gene TRBV4-3, with 10 bases identical to TRBD2. Trimming took 4 bases from V and 4 from J; bases not matched to a gene: 3. This CDR3 is 14 amino acids long. Germline lookup yields CDR1 LGHNA and CDR2 YSLEER. The CDR3 nucleotides read TGCGCCAGCAGCCCGGGACTAGCGCTAGAGACCCAGTACTTC. Translation: CASSPGLALETQYF.

The chain combines TRBV5-6 with TRBJ2-7, with D possibly being TRBD2 (5 bases). The CDR3 covers 14 residues. The V end lost 5 bases, the J end lost 7 bases, and 19 bases lay between the germline ends. From germline, CDR1 is SGHDT and CDR2 YYEEEE. As DNA, the CDR3 is TGTGCCAGCAGTGAACTAGGAACCTATCGGGAGCAGTACGTC. Its translation: CASSELGTYREQYV.